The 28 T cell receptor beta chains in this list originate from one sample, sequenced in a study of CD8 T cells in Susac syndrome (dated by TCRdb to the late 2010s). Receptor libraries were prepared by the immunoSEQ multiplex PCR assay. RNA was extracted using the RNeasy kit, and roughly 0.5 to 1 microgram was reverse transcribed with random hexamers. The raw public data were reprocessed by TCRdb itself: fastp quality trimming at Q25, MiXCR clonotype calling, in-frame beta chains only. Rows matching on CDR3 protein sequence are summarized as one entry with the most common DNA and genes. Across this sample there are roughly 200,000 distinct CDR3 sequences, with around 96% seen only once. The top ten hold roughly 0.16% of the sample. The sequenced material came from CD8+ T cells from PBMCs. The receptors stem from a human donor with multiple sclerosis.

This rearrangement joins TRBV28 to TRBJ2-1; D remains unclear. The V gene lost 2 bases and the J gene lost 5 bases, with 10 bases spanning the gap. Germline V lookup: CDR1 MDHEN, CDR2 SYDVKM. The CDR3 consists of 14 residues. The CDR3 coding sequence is TGTGCCAGCAGTTTACTTGCCAGCCACAATGAGCAGTTCTTC. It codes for CASSLLASHNEQFF. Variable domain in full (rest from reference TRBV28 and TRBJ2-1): DVKVTQSSRYLVKRTGEKVFLECVQDMDHENMFWYRQDPGLGLRLIYFSYDVKMKEKGDIPEGYSVSREKKERFSLILESASTNQTSMYLCASSLLASHNEQFFGPGTRLTVL.

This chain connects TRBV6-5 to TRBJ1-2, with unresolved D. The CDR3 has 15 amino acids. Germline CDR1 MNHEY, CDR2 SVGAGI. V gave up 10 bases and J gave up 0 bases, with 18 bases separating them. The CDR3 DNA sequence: TGTGCCACCCATACGGGAGATCCAGCTAACTATGGCTACACCTTC. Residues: CATHTGDPANYGYTF.

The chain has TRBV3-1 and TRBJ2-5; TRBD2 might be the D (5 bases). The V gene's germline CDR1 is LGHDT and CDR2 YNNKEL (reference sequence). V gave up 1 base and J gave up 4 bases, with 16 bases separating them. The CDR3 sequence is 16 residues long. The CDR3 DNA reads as TGTGCCAGCAGCCAAGTGGGAGCGGAGCCAACAGAGACCCAGTACTTC. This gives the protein CASSQVGAEPTETQYF.

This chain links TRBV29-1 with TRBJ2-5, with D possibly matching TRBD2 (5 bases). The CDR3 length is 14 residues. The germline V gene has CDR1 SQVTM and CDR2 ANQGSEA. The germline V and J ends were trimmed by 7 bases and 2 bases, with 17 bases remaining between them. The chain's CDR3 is CSALGIGKQETQYF. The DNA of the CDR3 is TGCAGCGCCCTTGGGATCGGGAAACAAGAGACCCAGTACTTC.

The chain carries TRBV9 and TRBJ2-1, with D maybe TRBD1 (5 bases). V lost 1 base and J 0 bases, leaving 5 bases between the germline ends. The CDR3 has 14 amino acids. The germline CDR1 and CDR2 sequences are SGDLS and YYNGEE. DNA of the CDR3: TGTGCCAGCAGCGTAAGGGGCTCCTACAATGAGCAGTTCTTC. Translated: CASSVRGSYNEQFF.

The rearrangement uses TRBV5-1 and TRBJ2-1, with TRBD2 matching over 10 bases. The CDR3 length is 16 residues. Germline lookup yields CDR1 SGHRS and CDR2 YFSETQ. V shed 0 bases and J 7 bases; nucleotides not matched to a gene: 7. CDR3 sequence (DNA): TGCGCCAGCAGCTTGGGGAGCGGGAGGGCCTGGAATGAGCAGTTCTTC. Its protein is CASSLGSGRAWNEQFF.

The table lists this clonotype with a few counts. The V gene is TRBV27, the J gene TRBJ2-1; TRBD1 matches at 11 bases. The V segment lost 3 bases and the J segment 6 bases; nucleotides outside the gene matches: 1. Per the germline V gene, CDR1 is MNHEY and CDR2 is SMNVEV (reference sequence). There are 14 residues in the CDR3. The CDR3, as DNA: TGTGCCAGCAGTTTTGGGACAGGGGGCAATGAGCAGTTCTTC. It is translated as CASSFGTGGNEQFF.

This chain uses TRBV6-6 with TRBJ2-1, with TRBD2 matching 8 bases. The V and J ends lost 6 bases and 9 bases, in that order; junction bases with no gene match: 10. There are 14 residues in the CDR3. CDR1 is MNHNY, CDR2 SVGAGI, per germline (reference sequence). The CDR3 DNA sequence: TGTGCCAGCAGAAGAGCGGGAGTCCTTGGTGAGCAGTTCTTC. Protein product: CASRRAGVLGEQFF.

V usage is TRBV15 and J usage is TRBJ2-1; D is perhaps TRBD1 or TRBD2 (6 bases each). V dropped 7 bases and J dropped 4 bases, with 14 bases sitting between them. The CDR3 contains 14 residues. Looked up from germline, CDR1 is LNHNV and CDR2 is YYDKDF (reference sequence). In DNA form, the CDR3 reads TGTGCCACCAACCGGGGGCAGGGATACAATGAGCAGTTCTTC. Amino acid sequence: CATNRGQGYNEQFF.

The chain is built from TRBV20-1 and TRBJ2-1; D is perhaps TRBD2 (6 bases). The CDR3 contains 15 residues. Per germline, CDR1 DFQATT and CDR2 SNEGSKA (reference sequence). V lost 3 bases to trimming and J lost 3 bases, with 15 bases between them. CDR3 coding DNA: TGCAGTGCTAGGACCCCCGGGAGTAGCTACAATGAGCAGTTCTTC. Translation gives CSARTPGSSYNEQFF.

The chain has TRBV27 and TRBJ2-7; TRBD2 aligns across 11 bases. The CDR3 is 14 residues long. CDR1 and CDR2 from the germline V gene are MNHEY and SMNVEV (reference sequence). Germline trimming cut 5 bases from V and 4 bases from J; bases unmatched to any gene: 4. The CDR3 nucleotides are TGTGCCAGCAGTCCGACTAGCGGGGTATACGAGCAGTACTTC. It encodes CASSPTSGVYEQYF.

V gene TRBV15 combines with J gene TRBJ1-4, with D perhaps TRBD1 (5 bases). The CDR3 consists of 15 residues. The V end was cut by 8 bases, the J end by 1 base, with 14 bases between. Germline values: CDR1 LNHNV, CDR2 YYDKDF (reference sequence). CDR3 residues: CATAGALRTNEKLFF. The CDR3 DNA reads TGTGCCACCGCCGGGGCCCTCAGAACTAATGAAAAACTGTTTTTT.

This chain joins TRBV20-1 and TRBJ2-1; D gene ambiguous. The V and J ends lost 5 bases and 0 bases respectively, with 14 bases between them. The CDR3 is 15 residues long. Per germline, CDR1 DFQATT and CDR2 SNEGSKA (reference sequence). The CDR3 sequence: CSARAYEVSYNEQFF. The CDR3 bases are TGCAGTGCTCGGGCTTATGAGGTCTCCTACAATGAGCAGTTCTTC.

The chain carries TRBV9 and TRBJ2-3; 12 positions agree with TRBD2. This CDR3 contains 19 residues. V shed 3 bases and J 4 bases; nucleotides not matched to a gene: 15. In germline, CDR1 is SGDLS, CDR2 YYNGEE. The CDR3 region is CASSGWTSGAGAFSDTQYF. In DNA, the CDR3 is TGTGCCAGCAGCGGTTGGACTAGCGGGGCTGGGGCATTCTCAGATACGCAGTATTTT.

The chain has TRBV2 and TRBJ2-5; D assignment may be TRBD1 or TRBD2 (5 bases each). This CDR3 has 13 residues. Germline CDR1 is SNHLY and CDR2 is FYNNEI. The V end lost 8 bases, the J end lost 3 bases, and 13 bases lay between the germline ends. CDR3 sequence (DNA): TGTGCCAGCCCAGAGGGGAACGAAGAGACCCAGTACTTC. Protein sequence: CASPEGNEETQYF.

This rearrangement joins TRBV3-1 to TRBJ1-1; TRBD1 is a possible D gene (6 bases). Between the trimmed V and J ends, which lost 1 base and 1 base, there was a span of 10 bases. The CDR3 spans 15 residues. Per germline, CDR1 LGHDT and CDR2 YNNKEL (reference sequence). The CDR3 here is CASSQVGGPNTEAFF. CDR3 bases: TGTGCCAGCAGCCAAGTCGGGGGCCCGAACACTGAAGCTTTCTTT.

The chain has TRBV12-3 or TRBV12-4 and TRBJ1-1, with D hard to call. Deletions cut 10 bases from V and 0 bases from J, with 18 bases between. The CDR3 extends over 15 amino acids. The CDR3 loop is CATAPYGVMNTEAFF. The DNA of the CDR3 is TGTGCCACCGCGCCTTATGGGGTGATGAACACTGAAGCTTTCTTT.

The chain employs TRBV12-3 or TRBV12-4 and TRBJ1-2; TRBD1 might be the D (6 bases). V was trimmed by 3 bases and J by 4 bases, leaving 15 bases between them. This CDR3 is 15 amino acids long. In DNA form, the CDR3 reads TGTGCCAGCAGTTTTTCGGCAGGGGCGGCCTATGGCTACACCTTC. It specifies CASSFSAGAAYGYTF.

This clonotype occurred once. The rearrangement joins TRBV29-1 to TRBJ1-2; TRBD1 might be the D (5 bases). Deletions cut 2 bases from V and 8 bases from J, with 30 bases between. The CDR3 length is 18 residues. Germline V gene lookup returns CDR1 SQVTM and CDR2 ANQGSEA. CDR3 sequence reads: CSVEWIQGDVRKGVGYTF. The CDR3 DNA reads TGCAGCGTTGAATGGATCCAGGGAGATGTGAGGAAGGGTGTGGGCTACACCTTC. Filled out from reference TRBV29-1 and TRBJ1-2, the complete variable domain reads SAVISQKPSRDICQRGTSLTIQCQVDSQVTMMFWYRQQPGQSLTLIATANQGSEATYESGFVIDKFPISRPNLTFSTLTVSNMSPEDSSIYLCSVEWIQGDVRKGVGYTFGSGTRLTVV.

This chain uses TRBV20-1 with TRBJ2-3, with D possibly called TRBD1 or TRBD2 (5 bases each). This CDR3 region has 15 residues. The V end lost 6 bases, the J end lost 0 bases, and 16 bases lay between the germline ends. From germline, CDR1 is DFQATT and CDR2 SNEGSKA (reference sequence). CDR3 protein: CSATSRGGSTDTQYF. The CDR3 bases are TGCAGTGCCACCTCGAGGGGCGGGAGCACAGATACGCAGTATTTT.

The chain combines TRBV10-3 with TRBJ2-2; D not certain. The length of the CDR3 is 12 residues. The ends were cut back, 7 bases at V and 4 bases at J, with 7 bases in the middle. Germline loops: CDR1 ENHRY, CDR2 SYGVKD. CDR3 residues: CAIKGSTGELFF. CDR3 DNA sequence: TGTGCCATCAAGGGATCCACCGGGGAGCTGTTTTTT.

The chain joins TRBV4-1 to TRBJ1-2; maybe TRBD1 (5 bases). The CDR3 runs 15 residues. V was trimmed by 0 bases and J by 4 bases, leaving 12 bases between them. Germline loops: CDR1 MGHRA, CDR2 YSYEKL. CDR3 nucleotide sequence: TGCGCCAGCAGCCAAGATTCCAGGGCGCGCTATGGCTACACCTTC. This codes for CASSQDSRARYGYTF.

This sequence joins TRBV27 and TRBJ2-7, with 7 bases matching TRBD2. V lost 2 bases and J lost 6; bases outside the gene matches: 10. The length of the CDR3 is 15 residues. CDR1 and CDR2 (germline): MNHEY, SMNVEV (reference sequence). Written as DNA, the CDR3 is TGTGCCAGCAGTTTACTGGGAGGGTCGAGGGGCGAGCAGTACTTC. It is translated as CASSLLGGSRGEQYF.

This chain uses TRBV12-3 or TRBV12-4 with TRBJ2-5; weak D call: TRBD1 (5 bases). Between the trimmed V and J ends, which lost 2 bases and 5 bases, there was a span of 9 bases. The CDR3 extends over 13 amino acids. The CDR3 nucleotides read TGTGCCAGCAGTTTACCAGGGTCCGAGACCCAGTACTTC. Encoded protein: CASSLPGSETQYF.

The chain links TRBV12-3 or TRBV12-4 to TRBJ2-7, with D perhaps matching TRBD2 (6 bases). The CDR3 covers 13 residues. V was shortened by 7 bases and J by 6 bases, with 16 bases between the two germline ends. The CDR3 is CASTKRRGTEQYF. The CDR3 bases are TGTGCCAGCACAAAGCGACGGGGGACCGAGCAGTACTTC.

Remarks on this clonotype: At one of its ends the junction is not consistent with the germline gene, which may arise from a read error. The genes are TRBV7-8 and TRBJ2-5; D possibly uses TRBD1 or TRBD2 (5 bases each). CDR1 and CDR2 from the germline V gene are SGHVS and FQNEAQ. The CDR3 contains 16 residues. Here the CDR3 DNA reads TGTGCCAGCAGCTTAGTTACTTGGGGGAACCAGGAGACCCAGTACTTC. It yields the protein CASSLVTWGNQETQYF. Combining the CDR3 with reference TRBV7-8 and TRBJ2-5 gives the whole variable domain GAGVSQSPRYKVAKRGQDVALRCDPISGHVSLFWYQQALGQGPEFLTYFQNEAQLDKSGLPSDRFFAERPEGSVSTLKIQRTQQEDSAVYLCASSLVTWGNQETQYFGPGTRLLVL.

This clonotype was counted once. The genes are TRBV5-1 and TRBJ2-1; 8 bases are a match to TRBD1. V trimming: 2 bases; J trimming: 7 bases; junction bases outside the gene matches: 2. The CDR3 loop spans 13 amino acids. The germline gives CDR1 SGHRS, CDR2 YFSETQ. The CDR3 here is CASSFDRGNEQFF. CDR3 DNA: TGCGCCAGCAGCTTCGACAGGGGTAATGAGCAGTTCTTC.

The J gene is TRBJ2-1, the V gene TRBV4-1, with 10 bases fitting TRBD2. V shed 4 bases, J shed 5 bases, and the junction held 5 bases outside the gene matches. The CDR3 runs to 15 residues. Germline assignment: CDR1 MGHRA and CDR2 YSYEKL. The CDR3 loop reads CASSPGLAEHNEQFF. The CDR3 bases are TGCGCCAGCAGCCCCGGACTAGCGGAACACAATGAGCAGTTCTTC.